This section outlines one T cell receptor beta chain sequence together with its context. The data stem from a study of blood T cell repertoires in COVID-19. Study information: The United States, Italy and Spain were the sources of the acute and convalescent COVID-19 samples.

Participants' reported clinical history set cohort assignment. J lost 3 bases, V lost 6 bases, and 5 bases had no gene match. The germline V gene has CDR1 MNHEY and CDR2 SVGEGT. The CDR3 has 14 amino acids. Repertoires were generated with immunoSEQ multiplex PCR, while TCRdb's copy carries only in-frame clones and drops some. The sample includes 150,000 to 200,000 clones, 65% to 80% of them seen just once. The sequencing input was PBMCs or T cells enriched from blood (not recorded which). The rearrangement uses TRBV6-2 or TRBV6-3 and TRBJ1-5, with 7 bases lining up with TRBD1. The clonotype originates from a woman aged 45 to 65 with acute COVID-19. This CDR3 is CASSSGQDNQPQHF. The CDR3 DNA is TGTGCCAGCAGCTCCGGACAGGACAATCAGCCCCAGCATTTT.